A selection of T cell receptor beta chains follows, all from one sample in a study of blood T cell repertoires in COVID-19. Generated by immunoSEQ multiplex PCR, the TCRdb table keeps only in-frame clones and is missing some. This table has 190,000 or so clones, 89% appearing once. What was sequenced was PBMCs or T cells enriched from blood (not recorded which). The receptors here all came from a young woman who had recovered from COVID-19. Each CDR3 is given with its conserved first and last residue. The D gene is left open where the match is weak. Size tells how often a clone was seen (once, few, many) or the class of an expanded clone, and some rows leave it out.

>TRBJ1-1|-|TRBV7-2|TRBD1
CASSLNGQGNTEAFF
TGTGCCAGCAGCTTAAATGGACAGGGGAACACTGAAGCTTTCTTT
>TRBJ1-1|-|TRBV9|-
CASRPPQPDRMNTEAFF
TGTGCCAGCAGGCCACCACAACCCGACAGAATGAACACTGAAGCTTTCTTT
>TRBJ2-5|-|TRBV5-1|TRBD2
CASSLGTSGGQETQYF
TGCGCCAGCAGCTTGGGCACTAGCGGGGGGCAAGAGACCCAGTACTTC
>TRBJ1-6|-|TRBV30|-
CAWSPSRRRFGDSPLHF
TGTGCCTGGAGTCCTAGCCGTAGACGATTCGGGGATTCACCCCTCCACTTT
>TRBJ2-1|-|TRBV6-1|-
CASSVWLQSQYNEQFF
TGTGCCAGCAGTGTTTGGCTCCAATCCCAATACAATGAGCAGTTCTTC
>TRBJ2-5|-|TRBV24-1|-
CATSDLWPETQYF
TGTGCCACCAGTGATTTATGGCCAGAGACCCAGTACTTC
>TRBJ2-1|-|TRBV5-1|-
CASSSTNEQFF
TGCGCCAGCAGCTCCACTAATGAGCAGTTCTTC
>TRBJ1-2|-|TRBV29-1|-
CSVEGPLSLVDNSGDYTF
TGCAGCGTTGAGGGGCCCCTTAGCCTAGTAGATAATTCGGGGGACTACACCTTC
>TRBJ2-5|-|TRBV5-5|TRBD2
CASTWSSGGETQYF
TGTGCCAGCACCTGGTCTAGCGGGGGAGAGACCCAGTACTTC
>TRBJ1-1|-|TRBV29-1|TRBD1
CSVGGTGRGPEAFF
TGCAGCGTTGGGGGGACAGGGAGGGGACCTGAAGCTTTCTTT
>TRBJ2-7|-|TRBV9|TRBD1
CASSVGQGRGYEQYF
TGTGCCAGCAGCGTCGGACAGGGTCGGGGGTACGAGCAGTACTTC
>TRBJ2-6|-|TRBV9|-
CASTWGGLGANVLTF
TGTGCCAGCACGTGGGGGGGCCTCGGGGCCAACGTCCTGACTTTC
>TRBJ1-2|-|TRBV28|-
CASSWGAGGYTF
TGTGCCAGCAGCTGGGGTGCGGGGGGCTACACCTTC
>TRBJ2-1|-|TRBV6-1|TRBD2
CASSGNGAGGGNEQFF
TGTGCCAGCAGTGGAAACGGGGCGGGGGGAGGCAATGAGCAGTTCTTC
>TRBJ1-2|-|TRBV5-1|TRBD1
CASSLGGQGGSYGYTF
TGCGCCAGCAGCTTGGGAGGACAGGGCGGAAGCTATGGCTACACCTTC
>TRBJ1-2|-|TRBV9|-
CASSVVAGHYGYTF
TGTGCCAGCAGCGTAGTCGCAGGGCACTATGGCTACACCTTC
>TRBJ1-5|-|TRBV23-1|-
CASSQSKGANQPQHF
TGCGCCAGCAGTCAATCGAAAGGGGCAAATCAGCCCCAGCATTTT
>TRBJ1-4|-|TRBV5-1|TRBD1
CASSFGTGGWKLFF
TGCGCCAGCAGCTTCGGGACAGGGGGGTGGAAACTGTTTTTT
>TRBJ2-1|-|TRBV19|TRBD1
CASSNPGQGENEQFF
TGTGCCAGTAGTAACCCCGGACAGGGCGAAAATGAGCAGTTCTTC
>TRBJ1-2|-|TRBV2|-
CASRVDGGPYGYTF
TGTGCCAGCAGGGTGGATGGGGGCCCCTATGGCTACACCTTC
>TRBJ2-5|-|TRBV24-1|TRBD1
CATSVTGPQETQYF
TGTGCCACCAGTGTGACAGGGCCCCAAGAGACCCAGTACTTC
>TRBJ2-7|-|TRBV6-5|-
CAIDRAGEAYEQYF
TGTGCCATCGACAGGGCAGGGGAGGCCTACGAGCAGTACTTC
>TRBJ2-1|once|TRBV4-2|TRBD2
CASSPTLAGWYNEQFF
TGTGCCAGCAGCCCCACTCTAGCGGGATGGTACAATGAGCAGTTCTTC
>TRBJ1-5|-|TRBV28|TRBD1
CASRGTEFKQPQHF
TGTGCCAGCAGGGGGACAGAATTTAAACAGCCCCAGCATTTT
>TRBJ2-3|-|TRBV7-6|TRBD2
CASSFGGGAPDTQYF
TGTGCCAGCAGCTTCGGCGGGGGGGCCCCAGATACGCAGTATTTT
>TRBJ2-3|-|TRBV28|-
CASSFSGRWTQYF
TGTGCCAGCAGCTTCAGCGGACGTTGGACGCAGTATTTT
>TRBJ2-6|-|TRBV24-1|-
CATSANSAEYSGANVLTF
TGTGCCACCAGTGCTAATTCCGCGGAATACTCTGGGGCCAACGTCCTGACTTTC
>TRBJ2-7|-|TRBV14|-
CASSQQVTYEQYF
TGTGCCAGCAGCCAACAGGTAACCTACGAGCAGTACTTC
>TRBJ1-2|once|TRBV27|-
CASSLRTALGGYTF
TGTGCCAGCAGTTTACGGACAGCTCTTGGGGGCTACACCTTC
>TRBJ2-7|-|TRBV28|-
CASKSWRALYEQYF
TGTGCCAGCAAGTCCTGGCGGGCCCTCTACGAGCAGTACTTC
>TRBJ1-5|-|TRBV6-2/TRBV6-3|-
CASSSARFGPQHF
TGTGCCAGCAGTTCAGCCAGGTTTGGGCCCCAGCATTTT
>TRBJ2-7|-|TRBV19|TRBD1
CASSPRDSELYEQYF
TGTGCCAGTAGTCCCCGGGACAGTGAACTCTACGAGCAGTACTTC
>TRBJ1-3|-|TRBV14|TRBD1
CASSLSDPGQGAGNTIYF
TGTGCCAGCAGCCTTTCAGACCCTGGACAGGGCGCTGGAAACACCATATATTTT
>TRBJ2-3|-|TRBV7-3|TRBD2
CASSLRGTSGNTDTQYF
TGTGCCAGCAGCTTAAGGGGGACTAGCGGGAACACAGATACGCAGTATTTT
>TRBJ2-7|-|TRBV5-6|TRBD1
CASSFWDRESYEQYF
TGTGCCAGCAGCTTCTGGGACAGGGAATCCTACGAGCAGTACTTC
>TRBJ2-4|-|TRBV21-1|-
CASSKGSRGLAGVVKNIQYF
TGTGCCAGCAGCAAAGGCTCGAGGGGACTAGCGGGGGTGGTCAAAAACATTCAGTACTTC
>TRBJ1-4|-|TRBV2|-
CASSVESEKLFF
TGTGCCAGCAGTGTAGAGAGTGAAAAACTGTTTTTT
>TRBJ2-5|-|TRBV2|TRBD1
CASSGPGQGQETQYF
TGTGCCAGCAGCGGACCGGGACAGGGTCAAGAGACCCAGTACTTC
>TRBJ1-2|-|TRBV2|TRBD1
CASTQGAKGYTF
TGTGCCAGTACCCAGGGGGCGAAAGGCTACACCTTC
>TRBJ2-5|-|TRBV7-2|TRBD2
CASSWGLRETQYF
TGTGCCAGCAGCTGGGGACTAAGAGAGACCCAGTACTTC
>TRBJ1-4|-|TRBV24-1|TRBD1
CATSDRQGAGATNEKLFF
TGTGCCACCAGTGATCGACAGGGGGCGGGCGCAACTAATGAAAAACTGTTTTTT
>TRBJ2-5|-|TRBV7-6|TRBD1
CASSLDRVQETQYF
TGTGCCAGCAGCCTAGACAGGGTCCAAGAGACCCAGTACTTC
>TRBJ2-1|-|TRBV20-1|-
CSASIRDNEQFF
TGCAGTGCTAGTATTCGGGACAATGAGCAGTTCTTC
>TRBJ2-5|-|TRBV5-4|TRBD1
CASSIPGTGMETQYF
TGTGCCAGCAGCATACCCGGGACAGGGATGGAGACCCAGTACTTC
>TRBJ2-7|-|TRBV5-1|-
CASSFGAGHSYEQYF
TGCGCCAGCAGCTTTGGGGCAGGTCACTCCTACGAGCAGTACTTC
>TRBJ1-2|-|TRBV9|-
CASSDGGGYGYTF
TGTGCCAGCAGTGACGGGGGTGGCTATGGCTACACCTTC
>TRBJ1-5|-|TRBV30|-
CACSGAQRQPQHF
TGTGCCTGTTCAGGGGCGCAGCGTCAGCCCCAGCATTTT
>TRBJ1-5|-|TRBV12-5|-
CASGGTFLYQPQHF
TGTGCTAGTGGTGGGACATTTCTTTATCAGCCCCAGCATTTT
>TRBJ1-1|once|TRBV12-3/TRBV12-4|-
CASSPGANTEAFF
TGTGCCAGCAGTCCAGGGGCGAACACTGAAGCTTTCTTT
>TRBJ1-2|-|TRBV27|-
CASSPTVTNYGYTF
TGTGCCAGCAGTCCGACAGTTACTAACTATGGCTACACCTTC
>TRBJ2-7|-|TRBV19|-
CASSPRGAFVEQYF
TGTGCCAGTAGTCCCCGGGGAGCGTTCGTGGAGCAGTACTTC
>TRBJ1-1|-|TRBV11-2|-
CASSLAGFTEAFF
TGTGCCAGCAGCCTCGCGGGGTTCACTGAAGCTTTCTTT
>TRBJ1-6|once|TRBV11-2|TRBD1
CASSFFGQVNSPLHF
TGTGCCAGCAGCTTTTTCGGACAGGTTAATTCACCCCTCCACTTT
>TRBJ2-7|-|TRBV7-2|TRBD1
CASSLDRGEQYF
TGTGCCAGCAGCTTAGACAGGGGCGAGCAGTACTTC